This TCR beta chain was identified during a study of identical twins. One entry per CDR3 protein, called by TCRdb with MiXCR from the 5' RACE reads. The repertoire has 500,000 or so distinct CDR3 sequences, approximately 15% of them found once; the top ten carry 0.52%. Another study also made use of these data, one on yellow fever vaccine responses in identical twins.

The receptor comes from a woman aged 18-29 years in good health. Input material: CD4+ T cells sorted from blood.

In nucleotides, the CDR3 is TGTGCCAGCAGCTTAGATGTGCAGGGTTTGTACTTC. Encoded protein: CASSLDVQGLYF. This chain joins TRBV11-2 and TRBJ2-7; possible D gene TRBD1, 5 bases. V lost 0 bases to trimming and J lost 12 bases, with 12 bases between them. Germline-derived CDR1 and CDR2 are SGHAT and FQNNGV. The CDR3 length is 12 residues.